Sequencing of this TCR beta chain was carried out in a study of shared T cell receptors in the human thymus. Using immunoSEQ multiplex PCR, the repertoire was profiled, and TCRdb retains in-frame clones only, with some absent. The data show under 450,000 clones, 95% seen once. The sequencing input was thymocytes. This TCR derives from a human donor.

The CDR3 DNA is TGTGCCAGCAGCGTATCTCCCGGGGGAGATACGCAGTATTTT. This gives the protein CASSVSPGGDTQYF. This sequence joins TRBV9 and TRBJ2-3; D may be TRBD2 (6 bases). The germline gives CDR1 SGDLS, CDR2 YYNGEE. V was cut by 1 base and J by 5 bases, with 11 bases left in between. This CDR3 has 14 residues.